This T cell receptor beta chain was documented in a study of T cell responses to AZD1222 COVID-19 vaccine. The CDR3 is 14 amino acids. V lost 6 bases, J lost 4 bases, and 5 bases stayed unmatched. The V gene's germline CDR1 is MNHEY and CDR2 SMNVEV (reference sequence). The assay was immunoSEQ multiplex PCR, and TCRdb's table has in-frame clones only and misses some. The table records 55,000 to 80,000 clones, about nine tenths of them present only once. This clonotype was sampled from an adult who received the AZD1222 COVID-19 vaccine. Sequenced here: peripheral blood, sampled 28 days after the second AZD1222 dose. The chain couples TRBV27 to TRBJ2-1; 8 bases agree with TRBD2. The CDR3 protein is CASSLGLGYNEQFF. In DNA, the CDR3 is TGTGCCAGCAGCCTGGGACTAGGGTACAATGAGCAGTTCTTC.